The 23 T cell receptor beta chains below were found in one sample sequenced in a study of T cells in Graves' hyperthyroidism and ophthalmopathy. TCR beta CDR3 region amplification was performed from RNA transcripts. Carried out on the TCR CDR3, a first-round RT-PCR used the HTBI primer set. One entry per CDR3 protein, called by TCRdb with MiXCR from the multiplex PCR reads. The sample includes some 490,000 distinct CDR3 sequences, 22% seen only once; the top ten take around 47%. Sequencing was performed on blood. Every receptor here comes from a woman aged 70 to 79 with Graves' ophthalmopathy.

This rearrangement joins TRBV7-9 to TRBJ2-3; D unclear. The ends were cut back, 5 bases at V and 3 bases at J, with 15 bases in the middle. The CDR3 is 15 amino acids. Looked up from germline, CDR1 is SEHNR and CDR2 is FQNEAQ (reference sequence). DNA for the CDR3: TGTGCCAGCAGCCAAGTGACGCAGTCGACAGATACGCAGTATTTT. Protein product: CASSQVTQSTDTQYF.

This clonotype was observed many times. The chain carries TRBV12-5 and TRBJ2-1, with 7 bases aligning to TRBD2. J was trimmed by 4 bases and V by 3 bases; bases with no gene match: 9. CDR1 and CDR2 (germline): LGHNT, FRNRAP. This CDR3 has 16 residues. CDR3 residues: CASGLQISGRYNEQFF. CDR3 DNA: TGTGCTAGTGGTTTACAAATTAGCGGGCGTTACAATGAGCAGTTCTTC.

The chain joins TRBV24-1 to TRBJ2-2, with 8 bases lining up with TRBD1. With 3 bases clipped from V and 9 bases from J, the junction kept 5 bases outside the gene matches. The CDR3 spans 14 residues. The germline gives CDR1 KGHDR, CDR2 SFDVKD. CDR3 DNA: TGTGCCACCAGTGATCCCCGGACAGGGCGGGAGCTGTTTTTT. Translation gives CATSDPRTGRELFF.

This clonotype came up many times. The chain employs TRBV12-3 or TRBV12-4 and TRBJ1-5; 7 bases are shared with TRBD1. This CDR3 is 14 amino acids long. Losses at the gene ends were 4 bases for V and 5 bases for J; bases not matched to a gene: 5. Written as DNA, the CDR3 is TGTGCCAGCAGTTATACAGGGGTAGATCAGCCCCAGCATTTT. Translation gives CASSYTGVDQPQHF.

Ten or more counts support this clonotype. This chain uses TRBV20-1 with TRBJ2-5; no clear D. The germline CDR1 and CDR2 sequences are DFQATT and SNEGSKA (reference sequence). The germline V and J ends were trimmed by 5 bases and 1 base, with 14 bases remaining between them. The CDR3 spans 14 residues. The CDR3 loop is CSASLRISQETQYF. CDR3 in DNA: TGCAGTGCTTCGCTGAGGATTTCCCAAGAGACCCAGTACTTC.

The V and J genes are TRBV11-2 and TRBJ2-1, with D perhaps matching TRBD2 (5 bases). From germline, CDR1 is SGHAT and CDR2 FQNNGV. Trimming took 8 bases from V and 0 from J, leaving 11 bases between them. The CDR3 spans 14 residues. DNA of the CDR3: TGTGCCAGCTGGAGCGGCATCTCCTACAATGAGCAGTTCTTC. It translates to CASWSGISYNEQFF.

The genes are TRBV6-1 and TRBJ1-1, with no clear D. Between the trimmed V and J ends, which lost 5 bases and 5 bases, there was a span of 6 bases. The CDR3 covers 11 residues. Germline CDR1 and CDR2: MNHNS and SASEGT. For the CDR3, the DNA is TGTGCCAGCAGTCATGCGACTGAAGCTTTCTTT. Protein sequence: CASSHATEAFF.

The J gene is TRBJ2-3, the V gene TRBV5-1, with D possibly being TRBD1 or TRBD2 (5 bases each). Germline loops: CDR1 SGHRS, CDR2 YFSETQ. Trimming removed 0 bases from V and 8 bases from J, with 10 bases in between. CDR3 size: 13 residues. CDR3 nucleotide sequence: TGCGCCAGCAGCTTGGGGGACCAAGGTACGCAGTATTTT. Translating gives CASSLGDQGTQYF.

The sample holds a few counts of this clonotype. V and J are TRBV7-2 and TRBJ1-5, with D uncertain. The CDR3 is 13 amino acids. Germline-derived CDR1 and CDR2 are SGHTA and FQGNSA. Deletions cut 0 bases from V and 7 bases from J, with 7 bases between. The CDR3 nucleotides are TGTGCCAGCAGCTTAGCGCTAACGCAGCCCCAGCATTTT. Translation gives CASSLALTQPQHF.

This clonotype came up a few times. The V gene is TRBV24-1, the J gene TRBJ2-7; TRBD1 matches 7 bases. This CDR3 contains 15 residues. Germline CDR1 and CDR2: KGHDR and SFDVKD. J was trimmed by 6 bases and V by 3 bases; bases with no gene match: 10. This CDR3 is CATSDPRQGTFEQYF. The CDR3 region has the DNA TGTGCCACCAGTGATCCCCGACAGGGTACCTTCGAGCAGTACTTC.

This clonotype came up many times. The chain has TRBV28 and TRBJ2-7, with D possibly TRBD2 on 5 matching bases. The V and J ends lost 6 bases and 6 bases respectively, with 18 bases between them. The CDR3 spans 14 residues. Germline V gives CDR1 MDHEN, CDR2 SYDVKM. This CDR3 is CASSLTRRYGEQYF. In nucleotides, the CDR3 is TGTGCCAGCAGCCTCACGAGGAGGTATGGCGAGCAGTACTTC. Full variable domain (outside the CDR3, taken from reference TRBV28 and TRBJ2-7): DVKVTQSSRYLVKRTGEKVFLECVQDMDHENMFWYRQDPGLGLRLIYFSYDVKMKEKGDIPEGYSVSREKKERFSLILESASTNQTSMYLCASSLTRRYGEQYFGPGTRLTVT.

This clonotype was seen at least ten times. The rearrangement joins TRBV27 to TRBJ2-1; TRBD2 matches at 12 bases. CDR1 is MNHEY and CDR2 is SMNVEV in the germline V gene (reference sequence). Trimming removed 9 bases from V and 7 bases from J; junction bases left unmatched: 13. The CDR3 is made up of 16 amino acids. CDR3 region: CASWRGTSGLENEQFF. The CDR3 region has the DNA TGTGCCAGTTGGCGGGGGACTAGCGGGTTGGAAAATGAGCAGTTCTTC.

This clonotype came up a few times. The rearrangement uses TRBV12-3 or TRBV12-4 and TRBJ2-5, with D perhaps TRBD1 or TRBD2 (5 bases each). This CDR3 has 13 residues. Between the trimmed V and J ends, which lost 6 bases and 4 bases, there was a span of 12 bases. This CDR3 reads CASRLRGRETQYF. CDR3 nucleotides: TGTGCCAGCAGACTCCGGGGCAGAGAGACCCAGTACTTC.

The chain carries TRBV4-1 and TRBJ2-5, with no clear D. V shed 1 base and J shed 4 bases, with 10 bases lying between them. The germline V gene has CDR1 MGHRA and CDR2 YSYEKL. The CDR3 has 14 residues. CDR3 amino acids: CASSQVIGVETQYF. The CDR3 nucleotides read TGCGCCAGCAGCCAAGTAATAGGAGTAGAGACCCAGTACTTC.

This clonotype was detected once. The rearrangement links TRBV6-2 or TRBV6-3 to TRBJ1-6; tentative D call: TRBD1 (6 bases). The germline V gene encodes CDR1 MNHEY and CDR2 SVGEGT. The CDR3 is 15 residues long. Trimming took 3 bases from V and 5 from J, leaving 11 bases between them. The CDR3 DNA reads as TGTGCCAGCAGTTATCTGACAGGCAATAATTCACCCCTCCACTTT. Translating it yields CASSYLTGNNSPLHF.

This clonotype showed up just a few times. CDR3 nucleotides: TGTGCCAGCAGTTACTCGAGAGGGTCTGTCGAAGAGACCCAGTACTTC. This gives the protein CASSYSRGSVEETQYF. The chain has TRBV6-2 or TRBV6-3 and TRBJ2-5, with D tentatively TRBD2 (5 bases). The length of the CDR3 is 16 residues. Germline values: CDR1 MNHEY, CDR2 SVGEGT. V was shortened by 0 bases and J by 3 bases, with 14 bases between the two germline ends.

As for this clonotype: This could be a read error, since a much larger clone is one nucleotide away. The chain joins TRBV6-1 to TRBJ1-2; TRBD1 is a possible D gene (6 bases). The V gene's germline CDR1 is MNHNS and CDR2 SASEGT. There are 11 residues in the CDR3. Trimming shortened V by 5 bases and J by 7 bases, and 8 bases separated the two germline ends. CDR3: CASSHRVGYTF. In nucleotides, the CDR3 is TGTGCCAGCAGTCACAGGGTTGGCTACACCTTC.

The genes are TRBV6-9 and TRBJ2-3; 8 nucleotides match TRBD1. V shed 3 bases, J shed 4 bases, and the junction held 12 bases outside the gene matches. The CDR3 is made up of 17 amino acids. The germline gives CDR1 MNHGY, CDR2 SVAAGI. This CDR3 reads CASSYRPGQGPADTQYF. CDR3 nucleotides: TGTGCCAGCAGTTACCGCCCTGGACAGGGCCCCGCAGATACGCAGTATTTT.

This chain connects TRBV7-9 to TRBJ2-5, with TRBD2 matching over 11 bases. Germline CDR1 is SEHNR and CDR2 is FQNEAQ (reference sequence). CDR3 length equals 16 residues. With 5 bases clipped from V and 1 base from J, the junction kept 6 bases outside the gene matches. The CDR3 DNA follows: TGTGCCAGCAGCGCGCGGACTAGCGGGTTCCAAGAGACCCAGTACTTC. Its protein product is CASSARTSGFQETQYF.

This clonotype was observed a few times. The chain has TRBV7-2 and TRBJ2-7, with a tentative D call TRBD2 (5 bases). This CDR3 is built from 13 residues. The V gene's germline CDR1 is SGHTA and CDR2 FQGNSA. V gave up 0 bases and J gave up 7 bases, with 10 bases separating them. CDR3 loop: CASSLAPPGEQYF. The DNA of the CDR3 is TGTGCCAGCAGCTTAGCCCCTCCGGGGGAGCAGTACTTC.

This clonotype appeared a few times. This sequence joins TRBV5-1 and TRBJ2-4; maybe TRBD2 (6 bases). CDR1 and CDR2 (germline): SGHRS, YFSETQ. The CDR3 contains 14 residues. Trimming took off 0 bases at V and 4 bases at J, with 8 bases between the two ends. CDR3: CASSLAGGKNIQYF. The DNA for the CDR3 is TGCGCCAGCAGCTTGGCAGGAGGGAAAAACATTCAGTACTTC.

The chain uses TRBV27 and TRBJ2-5, with a possible D match to TRBD1 (5 bases). CDR3 length equals 14 residues. V dropped 4 bases and J dropped 5 bases, with 14 bases sitting between them. Germline assignment: CDR1 MNHEY and CDR2 SMNVEV (reference sequence). The CDR3 bases are TGTGCCAGCAGTTATGCAGGGTATTTGGAGACCCAGTACTTC. Its protein product is CASSYAGYLETQYF.

This clonotype was observed at least ten times. J is TRBJ1-2 and V is TRBV6-1; maybe TRBD1 (6 bases). The length of the CDR3 is 11 residues. Germline V lookup: CDR1 MNHNS, CDR2 SASEGT. The germline V and J ends were trimmed by 7 bases and 5 bases, with 8 bases remaining between them. The CDR3 reads CASTQGYGYTF. CDR3 coding DNA: TGTGCCAGCACCCAGGGGTATGGCTACACCTTC.